This TCR beta chain was retrieved from a study of B cell selection in AIRE deficiency. Points from the study as a whole: Shorter CDR3s marked shared Treg sequences, biased toward few non-templated insertions. Healthy Tconv contained less than 40% of shared healthy Treg sequences; only TCRbeta sequenced. About a third of healthy-donor shared Treg TCRbeta sequences appeared in patient Tconv cells.

Regulatory T cells were sorted as CD4+CD25hiCD127low/negative cells. On this clone: Antigen unknown.

In the authors' methods: About 5.65x10^4 patient and some 97,000 healthy donor TCRbeta sequences came from Tregs. The protocol was immunoSEQ multiplex PCR, while the TCRdb copy is restricted to in-frame clones and leaves out a portion. That table gives V, J and clone size, and the DNA gave D and trimming. The sample carries 20,000 to 25,000 clones, less than 95% recorded once. The germline gives CDR1 SEHNR, CDR2 FQNEAQ (reference sequence). V shed 2 bases and J 6 bases; nucleotides not matched to a gene: 4. The CDR3 consists of 15 residues. The chain combines TRBV7-9 with TRBJ2-1; the match to TRBD1 covers 10 bases. Input material: Tregs sorted from PBMCs. This TCR came from a human donor with AIRE deficiency. In nucleotides, the CDR3 is TGTGCCAGCAGCTTAAGACAGGGGGCGCCCAATGAGCAGTTCTTC. This encodes CASSLRQGAPNEQFF.